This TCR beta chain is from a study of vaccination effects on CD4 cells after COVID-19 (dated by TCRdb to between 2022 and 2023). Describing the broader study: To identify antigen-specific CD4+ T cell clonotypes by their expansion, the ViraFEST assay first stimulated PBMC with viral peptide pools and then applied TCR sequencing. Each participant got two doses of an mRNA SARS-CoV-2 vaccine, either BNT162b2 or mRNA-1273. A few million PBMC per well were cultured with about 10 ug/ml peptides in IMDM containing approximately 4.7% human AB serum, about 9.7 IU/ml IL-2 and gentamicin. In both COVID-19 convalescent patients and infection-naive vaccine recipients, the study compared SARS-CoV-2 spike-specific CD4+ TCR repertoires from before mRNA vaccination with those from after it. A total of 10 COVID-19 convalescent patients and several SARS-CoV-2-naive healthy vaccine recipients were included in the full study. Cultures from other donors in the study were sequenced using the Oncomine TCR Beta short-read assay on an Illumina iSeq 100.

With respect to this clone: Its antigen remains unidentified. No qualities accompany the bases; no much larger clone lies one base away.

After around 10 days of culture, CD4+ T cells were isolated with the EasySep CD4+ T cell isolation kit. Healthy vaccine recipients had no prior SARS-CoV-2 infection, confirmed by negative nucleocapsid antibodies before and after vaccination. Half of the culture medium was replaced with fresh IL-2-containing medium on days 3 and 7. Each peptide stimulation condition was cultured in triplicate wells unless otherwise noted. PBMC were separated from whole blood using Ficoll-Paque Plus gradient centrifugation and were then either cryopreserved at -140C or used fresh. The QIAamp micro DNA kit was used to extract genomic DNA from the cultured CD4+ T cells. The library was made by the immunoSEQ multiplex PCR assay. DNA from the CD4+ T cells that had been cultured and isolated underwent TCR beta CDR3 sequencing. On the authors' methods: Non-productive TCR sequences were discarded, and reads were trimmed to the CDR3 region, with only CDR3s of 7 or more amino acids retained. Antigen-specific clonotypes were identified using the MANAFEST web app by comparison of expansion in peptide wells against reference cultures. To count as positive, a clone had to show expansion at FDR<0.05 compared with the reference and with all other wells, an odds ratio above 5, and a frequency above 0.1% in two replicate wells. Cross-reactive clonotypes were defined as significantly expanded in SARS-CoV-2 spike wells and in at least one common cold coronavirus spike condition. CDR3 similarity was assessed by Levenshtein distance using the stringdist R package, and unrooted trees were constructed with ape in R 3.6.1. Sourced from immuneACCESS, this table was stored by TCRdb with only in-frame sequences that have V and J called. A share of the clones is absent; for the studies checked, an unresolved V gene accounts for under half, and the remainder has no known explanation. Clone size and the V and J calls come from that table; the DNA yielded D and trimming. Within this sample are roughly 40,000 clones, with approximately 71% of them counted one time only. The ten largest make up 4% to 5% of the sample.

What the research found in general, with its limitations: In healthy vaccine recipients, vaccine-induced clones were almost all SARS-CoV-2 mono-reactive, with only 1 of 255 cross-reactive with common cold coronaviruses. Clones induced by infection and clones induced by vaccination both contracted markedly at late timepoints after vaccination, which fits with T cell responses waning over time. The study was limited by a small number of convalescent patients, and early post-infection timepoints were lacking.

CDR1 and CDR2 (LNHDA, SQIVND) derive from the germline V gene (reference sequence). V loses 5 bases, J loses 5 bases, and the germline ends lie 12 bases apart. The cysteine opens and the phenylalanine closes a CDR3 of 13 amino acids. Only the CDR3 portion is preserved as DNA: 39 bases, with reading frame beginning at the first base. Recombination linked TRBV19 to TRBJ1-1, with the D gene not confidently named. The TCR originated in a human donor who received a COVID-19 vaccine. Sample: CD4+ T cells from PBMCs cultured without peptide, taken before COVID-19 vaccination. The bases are TGTGCCAGTAGTGCACAGCCCAGGACTGAAGCTTTCTTT. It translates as CASSAQPRTEAFF.